The 20 T cell receptor beta chains below all came from one sample that was sequenced in a study of cytomegalovirus exposure and HLA in healthy donors. Profiling relied on immunoSEQ multiplex PCR, and the TCRdb table lists in-frame clones only, not all of them. The table lists roughly 60,000 clones, roughly 94% of them singletons. The sequenced material came from PBMCs. Source of these receptors: a man aged 18-30 years in good health and CMV-seronegative.

The chain uses TRBV28 and TRBJ2-1; D possibly corresponds to TRBD2 (5 bases). V gave up 6 bases and J gave up 10 bases, with 16 bases separating them. The V gene's germline CDR1 is MDHEN and CDR2 SYDVKM. This CDR3 is built from 13 residues. In nucleotides, the CDR3 is TGTGCCAGCAGACGCGGTAGCGTCGGGGAGCAGTTCTTC. Its translation: CASRRGSVGEQFF.

The V gene is TRBV5-1, the J gene TRBJ2-2; 7 bases map to TRBD1. Germline loops: CDR1 SGHRS, CDR2 YFSETQ. The CDR3 spans 17 residues. The trim removed 0 bases at V and 2 bases at J, leaving 7 bases unmatched. DNA of the CDR3: TGCGCCAGCAGCTTGGCTCCACAGGGGACAAACACCGGGGAGCTGTTTTTT. Translation gives CASSLAPQGTNTGELFF.

This rearrangement joins TRBV6-4 to TRBJ2-5; 7 positions match TRBD2. The CDR3 extends over 16 amino acids. The V and J ends lost 10 bases and 4 bases, in that order; junction bases with no gene match: 18. Germline V gives CDR1 MRHNA, CDR2 SNTAGT. The CDR3 DNA reads as TGTGCCATCCTCCAACCAGCGGGGATCTTGGGAGAGACCCAGTACTTC. This sequence encodes CAILQPAGILGETQYF.

CDR3 sequence reads: CASSYGEEQFF. CDR3 in DNA: TGTGCCAGCAGTTACGGAGAGGAGCAGTTCTTC. This chain uses TRBV6-6 with TRBJ2-1; no firm D call. Trimming stripped 2 bases from V and 10 bases from J, with 6 bases between. CDR1 MNHNY and CDR2 SVGAGI come from the germline V gene (reference sequence). The CDR3 consists of 11 residues.

This clone was observed a few times. J is TRBJ1-2 and V is TRBV19, with D uncertain. This CDR3 has 14 amino acids. Germline CDR1 is LNHDA and CDR2 is SQIVND (reference sequence). V was trimmed by 1 base and J by 6 bases, leaving 12 bases between them. The CDR3 reads CASSIAAGGDGYTF. CDR3 DNA sequence: TGTGCCAGTAGTATAGCCGCGGGAGGCGATGGCTACACCTTC.

The chain employs TRBV7-2 and TRBJ2-3, with D possibly TRBD2 on 5 matching bases. The ends were cut back, 4 bases at V and 8 bases at J, with 16 bases in the middle. Germline CDR1 SGHTA, CDR2 FQGNSA. CDR3 size: 14 residues. In nucleotides, the CDR3 is TGTGCCAGCAGCTCGACACCATCTCTAGCTACGCAGTATTTT. Protein sequence: CASSSTPSLATQYF.

The CDR3 sequence: CASSLGVLLAGNEQYF. Here the CDR3 DNA reads TGTGCCAGCAGCTTGGGTGTATTACTAGCGGGAAACGAGCAGTACTTC. J is TRBJ2-7 and V is TRBV5-4; the match to TRBD2 covers 10 bases. The CDR3 extends over 16 amino acids. The trim removed 0 bases at V and 5 bases at J, leaving 8 bases unmatched. Germline values: CDR1 SGHNT, CDR2 YYREEE (reference sequence).

The chain recombines TRBV7-9 with TRBJ2-5; 10 bases align to TRBD1. Looked up from germline, CDR1 is SEHNR and CDR2 is FQNEAQ (reference sequence). After removal of 6 bases from V and 3 bases from J, the junction contained 7 bases not matched to a gene. The CDR3 runs to 15 residues. The CDR3 coding sequence is TGTGCCAGCAGATCCCGACAGGGGGCTAAAGAGACCCAGTACTTC. Translating gives CASRSRQGAKETQYF.

V is TRBV7-9 and J is TRBJ1-1; D gene ambiguous. V shed 5 bases and J shed 1 base, with 11 bases lying between them. This CDR3 has 14 amino acids. From germline, CDR1 is SEHNR and CDR2 FQNEAQ (reference sequence). The CDR3 protein is CASSPPQANTEAFF. The CDR3 DNA is TGTGCCAGCAGCCCCCCTCAGGCGAACACTGAAGCTTTCTTT.

The chain has TRBV11-3 and TRBJ2-3, with 7 bases lining up with TRBD2. The CDR3 has 14 residues. The ends lost 5 bases at V and 7 bases at J; junction bases unmatched: 9. Germline CDR1 is SGHNT and CDR2 is YENEEA. CDR3 region: CASSRGGVLNTQYF. Written as DNA, the CDR3 is TGTGCCAGCAGCCGTGGGGGGGTGCTGAATACGCAGTATTTT.

This chain uses TRBV9 with TRBJ2-1; 10 nucleotides align to TRBD2. V shed 3 bases, J shed 5 bases, and the junction held 2 bases outside the gene matches. The germline CDR1 and CDR2 sequences are SGDLS and YYNGEE. The CDR3 contains 14 residues. DNA of the CDR3: TGTGCCAGCAGCGCTAGCGGGAGACACAATGAGCAGTTCTTC. Residues: CASSASGRHNEQFF.

The chain carries TRBV5-1 and TRBJ1-5; 12 nucleotides match TRBD1. V was pared by 4 bases and J by 9 bases, with 5 bases of the junction left unmatched. Germline loops: CDR1 SGHRS, CDR2 YFSETQ. The CDR3 has 14 amino acids. CDR3 sequence (DNA): TGCGCCAGCAGCGCCGGGACAGGGGGCTTGCCCCAGCATTTT. Its protein product is CASSAGTGGLPQHF.

The chain recombines TRBV7-9 with TRBJ2-7; 9 bases fit TRBD1. V trimming: 3 bases; J trimming: 2 bases; junction bases outside the gene matches: 5. Germline V gene lookup returns CDR1 SEHNR and CDR2 FQNEAQ (reference sequence). This CDR3 has 15 residues. For the CDR3, the DNA is TGTGCCAGCAGCTTCGACAGGGGGGGTACCTACGAGCAGTACTTC. Protein: CASSFDRGGTYEQYF.

V usage is TRBV27 and J usage is TRBJ2-7; D uncertain. This CDR3 contains 11 residues. CDR1 is MNHEY, CDR2 SMNVEV, per germline (reference sequence). V was clipped by 4 bases and J by 3 bases, with 4 bases between them. CDR3 in amino acids: CASSSYYEQYF. CDR3 sequence (DNA): TGTGCCAGCAGTTCCTACTACGAGCAGTACTTC.

This CDR3 is CASSTGGGQETQYF. CDR3 sequence (DNA): TGTGCCAGCAGCACCGGAGGAGGCCAAGAGACCCAGTACTTC. The chain recombines TRBV7-7 with TRBJ2-5; a weak D match, TRBD2 (5 bases). V lost 5 bases and J lost 1, with 11 bases in between. Germline V gene data show CDR1 as SSHAT and CDR2 as FNYEAQ (reference sequence). The CDR3 has 14 residues.

V usage is TRBV5-4 and J usage is TRBJ2-3, with 7 bases fitting TRBD2. Germline values: CDR1 SGHNT, CDR2 YYREEE (reference sequence). This CDR3 has 16 amino acids. Trimming at V came to 3 bases and at J to 0 bases, leaving 7 bases not matched to a gene. DNA of the CDR3: TGTGCCAGCAGCTCCGGACGGACTAGTAGCACAGATACGCAGTATTTT. Protein sequence: CASSSGRTSSTDTQYF.

This clone was recorded only once. The rearrangement links TRBV5-1 to TRBJ1-4; D not resolved. The CDR3 sequence is 13 residues long. Germline V gives CDR1 SGHRS, CDR2 YFSETQ. V lost 0 bases and J lost 7, with 7 bases in between. CDR3 residues: CASSLGPSEKLFF. The CDR3 region has the DNA TGCGCCAGCAGCTTGGGTCCGAGTGAAAAACTGTTTTTT.

The chain links TRBV7-8 to TRBJ2-3; 7 bases fit TRBD2. Per the germline V gene, CDR1 is SGHVS and CDR2 is FQNEAQ. This CDR3 has 17 residues. Germline trimming cut 1 base from V and 1 base from J; bases unmatched to any gene: 8. DNA for the CDR3: TGTGCCAGCAGCTTAGGAGCGGGATTAGAGGGCACAGATACGCAGTATTTT. Translation: CASSLGAGLEGTDTQYF.

This chain uses TRBV7-3 with TRBJ2-6, with a possible D match to TRBD1 (6 bases). Deletions cut 5 bases from V and 0 bases from J, with 11 bases between. This CDR3 spans 16 amino acids. CDR1 SGHTA and CDR2 FQGTGA come from the germline V gene. The CDR3 reads CASSPTGFSGANVLTF. The CDR3 nucleotides are TGTGCCAGCAGCCCGACAGGTTTCTCTGGGGCCAACGTCCTGACTTTC.

The genes are TRBV21-1 and TRBJ1-5; the D call of TRBD1 is as the table states it, not checked on the DNA. TRBV21-1 is given as a pseudogene. The CDR3 consists of 16 residues. This CDR3 is CASPKWTGDSNQPQHF. DNA of the CDR3: TGTGCCAGCCCCAAATGGACAGGGGATAGCAATCAGCCCCAGCATTTT.